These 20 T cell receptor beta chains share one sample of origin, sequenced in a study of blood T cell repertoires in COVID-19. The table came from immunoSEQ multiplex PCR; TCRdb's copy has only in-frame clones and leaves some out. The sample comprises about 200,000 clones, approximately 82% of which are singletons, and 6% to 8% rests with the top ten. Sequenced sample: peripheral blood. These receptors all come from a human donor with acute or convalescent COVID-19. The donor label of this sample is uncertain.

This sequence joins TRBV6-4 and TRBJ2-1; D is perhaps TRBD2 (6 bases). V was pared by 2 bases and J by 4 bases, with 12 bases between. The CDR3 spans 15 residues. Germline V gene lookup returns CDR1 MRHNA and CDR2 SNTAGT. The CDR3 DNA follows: TGTGCCAGCAGTGACCCACTAGCCTCTTACAATGAGCAGTTCTTC. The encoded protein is CASSDPLASYNEQFF.

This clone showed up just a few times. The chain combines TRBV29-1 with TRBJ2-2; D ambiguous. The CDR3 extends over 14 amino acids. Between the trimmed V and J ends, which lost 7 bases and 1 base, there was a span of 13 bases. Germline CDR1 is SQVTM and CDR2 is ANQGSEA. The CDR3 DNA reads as TGCAGCGCCGAGCCCCCGATGAACACCGGGGAGCTGTTTTTT. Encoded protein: CSAEPPMNTGELFF.

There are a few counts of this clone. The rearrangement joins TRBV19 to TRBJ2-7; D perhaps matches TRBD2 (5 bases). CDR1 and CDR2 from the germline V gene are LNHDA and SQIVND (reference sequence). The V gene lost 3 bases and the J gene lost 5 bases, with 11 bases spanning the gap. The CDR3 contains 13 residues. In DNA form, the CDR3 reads TGTGCCAGTAGTATCGGGGATTCTGACGAGCAGTACTTC. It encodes CASSIGDSDEQYF. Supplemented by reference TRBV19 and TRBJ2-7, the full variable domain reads DGGITQSPKYLFRKEGQNVTLSCEQNLNHDAMYWYRQDPGQGLRLIYYSQIVNDFQKGDIAEGYSVSREKKESFPLTVTSAQKNPTAFYLCASSIGDSDEQYFGPGTRLTVT.

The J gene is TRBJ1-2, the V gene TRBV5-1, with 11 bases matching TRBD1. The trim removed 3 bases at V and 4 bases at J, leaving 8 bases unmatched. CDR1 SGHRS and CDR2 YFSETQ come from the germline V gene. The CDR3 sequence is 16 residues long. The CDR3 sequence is CASSSKTGTGGYGYTF. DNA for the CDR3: TGCGCCAGCAGCTCTAAAACCGGGACAGGGGGCTATGGCTACACCTTC.

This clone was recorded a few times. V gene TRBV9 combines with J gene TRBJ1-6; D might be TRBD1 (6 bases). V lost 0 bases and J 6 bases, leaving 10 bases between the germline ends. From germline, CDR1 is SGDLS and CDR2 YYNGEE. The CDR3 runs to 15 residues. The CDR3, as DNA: TGTGCCAGCAGCGTAGTGGGGACACGTAATTCACCCCTCCACTTT. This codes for CASSVVGTRNSPLHF.

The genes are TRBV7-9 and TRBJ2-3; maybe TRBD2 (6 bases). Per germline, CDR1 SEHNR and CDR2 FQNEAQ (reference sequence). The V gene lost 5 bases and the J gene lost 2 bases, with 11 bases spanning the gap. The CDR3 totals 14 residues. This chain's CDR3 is CASSTGLPTDTQYF. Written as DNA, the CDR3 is TGTGCCAGCAGCACGGGACTTCCCACAGATACGCAGTATTTT.

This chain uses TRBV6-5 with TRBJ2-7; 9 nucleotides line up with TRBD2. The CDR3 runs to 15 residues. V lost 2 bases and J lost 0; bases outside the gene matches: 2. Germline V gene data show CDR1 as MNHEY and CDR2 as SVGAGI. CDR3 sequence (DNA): TGTGCCAGCAGTTACGGAGCGGGAGGCTCCTACGAGCAGTACTTC. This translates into CASSYGAGGSYEQYF.

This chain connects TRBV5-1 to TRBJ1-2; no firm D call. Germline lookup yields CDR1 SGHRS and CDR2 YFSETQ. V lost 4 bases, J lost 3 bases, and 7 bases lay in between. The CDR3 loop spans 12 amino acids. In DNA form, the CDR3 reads TGCGCCAGCAGCCCCCGGGACTATGGCTACACCTTC. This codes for CASSPRDYGYTF. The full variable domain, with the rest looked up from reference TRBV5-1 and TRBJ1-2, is KAGVTQTPRYLIKTRGQQVTLSCSPISGHRSVSWYQQTPGQGLQFLFEYFSETQRNKGNFPGRFSGRQFSNSRSEMNVSTLELGDSALYLCASSPRDYGYTFGSGTRLTVV.

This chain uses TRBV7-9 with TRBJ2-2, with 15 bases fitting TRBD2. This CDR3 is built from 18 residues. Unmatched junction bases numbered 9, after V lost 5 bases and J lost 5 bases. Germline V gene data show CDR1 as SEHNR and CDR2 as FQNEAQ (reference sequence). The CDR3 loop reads CASSPGTSGGYGTGELFF. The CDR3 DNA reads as TGTGCCAGCAGCCCTGGGACTAGCGGGGGGTATGGGACCGGGGAGCTGTTTTTT.

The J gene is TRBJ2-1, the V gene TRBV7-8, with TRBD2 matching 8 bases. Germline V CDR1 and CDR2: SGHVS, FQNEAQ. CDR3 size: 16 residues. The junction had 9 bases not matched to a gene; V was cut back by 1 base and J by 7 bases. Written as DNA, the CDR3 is TGTGCCAGCAGCTTAGTTCCGGGAGGGTTGGGTAATGAGCAGTTCTTC. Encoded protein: CASSLVPGGLGNEQFF.

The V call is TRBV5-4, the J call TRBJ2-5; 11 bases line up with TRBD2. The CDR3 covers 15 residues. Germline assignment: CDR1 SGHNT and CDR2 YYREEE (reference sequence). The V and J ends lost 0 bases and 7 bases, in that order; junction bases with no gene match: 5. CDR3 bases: TGTGCCAGCAGCTTGGCAGGACTAGCGGGTCTGACCCAGTACTTC. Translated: CASSLAGLAGLTQYF.

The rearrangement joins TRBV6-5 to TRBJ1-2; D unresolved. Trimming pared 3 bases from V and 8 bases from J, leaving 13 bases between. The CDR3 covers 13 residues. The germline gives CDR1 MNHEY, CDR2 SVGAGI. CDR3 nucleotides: TGTGCCAGCAGTTATAGCGAGAACAGAGGCTACACCTTC. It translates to CASSYSENRGYTF.

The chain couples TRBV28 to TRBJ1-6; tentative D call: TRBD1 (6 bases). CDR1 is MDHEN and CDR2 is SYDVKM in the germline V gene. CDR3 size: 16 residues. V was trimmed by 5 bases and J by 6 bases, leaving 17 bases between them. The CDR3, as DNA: TGTGCCAGCAGTACACAGGGTCTAGGCATTAATTCACCCCTCCACTTT. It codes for CASSTQGLGINSPLHF. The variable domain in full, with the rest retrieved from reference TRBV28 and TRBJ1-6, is DVKVTQSSRYLVKRTGEKVFLECVQDMDHENMFWYRQDPGLGLRLIYFSYDVKMKEKGDIPEGYSVSREKKERFSLILESASTNQTSMYLCASSTQGLGINSPLHFGNGTRLTVT.

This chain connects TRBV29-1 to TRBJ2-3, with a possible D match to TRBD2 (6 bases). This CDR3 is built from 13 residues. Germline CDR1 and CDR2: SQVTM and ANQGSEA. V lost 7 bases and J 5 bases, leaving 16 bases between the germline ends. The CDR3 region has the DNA TGCAGCGAGCCCCGGGAGCCGGGAGATACGCAGTATTTT. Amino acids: CSEPREPGDTQYF.

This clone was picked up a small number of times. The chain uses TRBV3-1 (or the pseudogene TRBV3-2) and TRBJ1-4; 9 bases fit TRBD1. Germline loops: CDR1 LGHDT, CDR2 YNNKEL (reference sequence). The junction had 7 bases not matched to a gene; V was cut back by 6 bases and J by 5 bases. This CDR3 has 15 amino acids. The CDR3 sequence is CASRRNRGRNEKLFF. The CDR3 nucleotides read TGTGCCAGCAGGCGGAACAGGGGGCGGAATGAAAAACTGTTTTTT.

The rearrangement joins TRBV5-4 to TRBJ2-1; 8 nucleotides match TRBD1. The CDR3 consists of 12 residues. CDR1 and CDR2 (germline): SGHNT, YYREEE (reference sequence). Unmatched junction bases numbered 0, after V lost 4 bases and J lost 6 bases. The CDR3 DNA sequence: TGTGCCAGCAGCGGGACAGGCAATGAGCAGTTCTTC. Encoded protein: CASSGTGNEQFF. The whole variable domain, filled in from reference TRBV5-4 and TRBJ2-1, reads ETGVTQSPTHLIKTRGQQVTLRCSSQSGHNTVSWYQQALGQGPQFIFQYYREEENGRGNFPPRFSGLQFPNYSSELNVNALELDDSALYLCASSGTGNEQFFGPGTRLTVL.

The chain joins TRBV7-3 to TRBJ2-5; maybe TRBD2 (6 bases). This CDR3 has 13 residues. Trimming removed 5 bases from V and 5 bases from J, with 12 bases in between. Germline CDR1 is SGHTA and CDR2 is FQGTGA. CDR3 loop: CASSKVGGETQYF. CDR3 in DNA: TGTGCCAGCAGCAAGGTCGGAGGGGAGACCCAGTACTTC.

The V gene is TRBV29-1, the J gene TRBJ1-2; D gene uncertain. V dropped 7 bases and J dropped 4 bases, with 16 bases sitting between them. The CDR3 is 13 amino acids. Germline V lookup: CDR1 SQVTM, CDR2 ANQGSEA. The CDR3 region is CSAQENAGYGYTF. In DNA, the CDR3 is TGCAGCGCTCAGGAAAACGCTGGCTATGGCTACACCTTC.

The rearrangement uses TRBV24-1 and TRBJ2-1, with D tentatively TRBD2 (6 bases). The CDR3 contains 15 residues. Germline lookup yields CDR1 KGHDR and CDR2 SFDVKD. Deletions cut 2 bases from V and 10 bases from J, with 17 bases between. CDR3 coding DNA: TGTGCCACCAGTGATTCGGGGGAGTCCACCTGGGAGCAGTTCTTC. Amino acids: CATSDSGESTWEQFF.

The chain's CDR3 is CASRTTGTGAAFTF. The CDR3 nucleotides are TGTGCCAGCAGGACAACCGGGACAGGGGCCGCCTTTACCTTC. This chain uses TRBV27 with TRBJ1-2, with TRBD1 matching 10 bases. The CDR3 sequence is 14 residues long. V dropped 6 bases and J dropped 14; count of bases not matched to a gene: 15. The germline CDR1 and CDR2 sequences are MNHEY and SMNVEV (reference sequence).